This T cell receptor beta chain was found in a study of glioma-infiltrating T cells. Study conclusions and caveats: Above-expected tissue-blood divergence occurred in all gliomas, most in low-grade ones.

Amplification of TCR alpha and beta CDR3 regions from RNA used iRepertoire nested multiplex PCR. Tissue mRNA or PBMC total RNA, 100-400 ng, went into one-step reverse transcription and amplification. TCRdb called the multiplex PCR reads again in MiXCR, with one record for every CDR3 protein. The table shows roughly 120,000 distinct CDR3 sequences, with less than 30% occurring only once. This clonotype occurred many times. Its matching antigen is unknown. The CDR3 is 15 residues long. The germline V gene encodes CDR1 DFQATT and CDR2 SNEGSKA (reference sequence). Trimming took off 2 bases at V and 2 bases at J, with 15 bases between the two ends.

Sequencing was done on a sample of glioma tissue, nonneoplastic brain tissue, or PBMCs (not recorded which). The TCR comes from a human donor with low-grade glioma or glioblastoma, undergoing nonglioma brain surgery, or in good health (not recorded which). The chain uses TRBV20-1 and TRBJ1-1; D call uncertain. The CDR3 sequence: CSARMGRRENTEAFF. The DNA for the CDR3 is TGCAGTGCTAGAATGGGGAGGCGGGAAAACACTGAAGCTTTCTTT.